These 5 T cell receptor beta chains share one sample of origin, sequenced in a study of blood T cell dynamics during melanoma immunotherapy. Time point defined: week 3, after first cycle of checkpoint inhibitor. The protocol was immunoSEQ multiplex PCR, while the TCRdb copy is restricted to in-frame clones and leaves out a portion. The data show about 14,000 clones, with 80% to 90% seen just once and approximately 5.3% held by the top ten. Sequenced here: blood, sampled from a patient treated with checkpoint blockade. These receptors were collected from a human donor with melanoma.

This rearrangement joins TRBV28 to TRBJ2-3; D is undetermined. The CDR3 loop spans 18 amino acids. Germline V gene sequence: CDR1 MDHEN, CDR2 SYDVKM. Trimming pared 1 base from V and 2 bases from J, leaving 19 bases between. The CDR3: CASSLYIKGPIPTDTQYF. The CDR3 region has the DNA TGTGCCAGCAGTTTATATATTAAAGGTCCGATTCCCACAGATACGCAGTATTTT.

The J gene is TRBJ2-1, the V gene TRBV7-8; 13 nucleotides line up with TRBD2. The V gene end was trimmed by 5 bases and the J gene end by 6 bases; junction bases not matched to a gene: 16. Germline V gene lookup returns CDR1 SGHVS and CDR2 FQNEAQ. The CDR3 is made up of 19 amino acids. In DNA form, the CDR3 reads TGTGCCAGCAGCCATGACTGGACTAGCGGGAGCCTCCTTTCCAATGAGCAGTTCTTC. It is translated as CASSHDWTSGSLLSNEQFF.

The chain recombines TRBV2 with TRBJ2-3, with 7 nucleotides matching TRBD2. Per the germline V gene, CDR1 is SNHLY and CDR2 is FYNNEI. CDR3 length: 14 residues. V lost 7 bases, J lost 5 bases, and 9 bases stayed unmatched. For the CDR3, the DNA is TGTGCCAGCAAAAGGGAGGGAGTAAGAGATACGCAGTATTTT. Residues: CASKREGVRDTQYF.

The rearrangement links TRBV4-3 to TRBJ1-2; D uncertain. Germline V gene lookup returns CDR1 LGHNA and CDR2 YSLEER. CDR3 length equals 13 residues. V was clipped by 5 bases and J by 4 bases, with 11 bases between them. The DNA for the CDR3 is TGCGCCAGCAGCGCGGGTTGGGGCTATGGCTACACCTTC. It is translated as CASSAGWGYGYTF.

The chain has TRBV6-1 and TRBJ2-7; TRBD1 might be the D (6 bases). This CDR3 comprises 16 residues. Trimming took 1 base from V and 2 from J, leaving 15 bases between them. The germline gives CDR1 MNHNS, CDR2 SASEGT. As DNA, the CDR3 is TGTGCCAGCAGTGAAGAGTCGACCAGGGGACCCTACGAGCAGTACTTC. Its translation: CASSEESTRGPYEQYF.